These 17 T cell receptor beta chains were all obtained from the same sample, sequenced in a study of shared clonotypes between healthy human individuals. Assay: immunoSEQ multiplex PCR; the TCRdb copy retains only in-frame clones and omits some. The sample holds approximately 2.1 million clones; approximately 95% are singletons and the top ten take about 0.41%. Specimen: naive CD4+ T cells from PBMCs. Subset described: CD45RA+ positively selected. Source of these receptors: a man between 18 and 29 years old in good health. Some clones in this sample may be carry-over from other donors' samples.

V gene TRBV11-3 combines with J gene TRBJ2-2; D uncertain. V was cut by 5 bases and J by 4 bases, with 5 bases left in between. The CDR3 has 12 residues. Germline loops: CDR1 SGHNT, CDR2 YENEEA. The CDR3 sequence: CASSQSTGELFF. The CDR3 region has the DNA TGTGCCAGCAGCCAGAGCACCGGGGAGCTGTTTTTT. Supplemented by reference TRBV11-3 and TRBJ2-2, the full variable domain reads EAGVVQSPRYKIIEKKQPVAFWCNPISGHNTLYWYLQNLGQGPELLIRYENEEAVDDSQLPKDRFSAERLKGVDSTLKIQPAELGDSAVYLCASSQSTGELFFGEGSRLTVL.

The genes are TRBV28 and TRBJ2-2, with D unclear. This CDR3 region has 15 residues. Germline CDR1 MDHEN, CDR2 SYDVKM. Trimming shortened V by 3 bases and J by 5 bases, and 13 bases separated the two germline ends. This chain's CDR3 is CASSFSPRRTGELFF. The CDR3 bases are TGTGCCAGCAGTTTCTCCCCGAGGCGGACCGGGGAGCTGTTTTTT.

The rearrangement links TRBV6-6 to TRBJ2-1, with D possibly TRBD1 on 5 matching bases. The CDR3 consists of 16 residues. The germline gives CDR1 MNHNY, CDR2 SVGAGI (reference sequence). Trimming cost V 2 bases and J 1 base, with 12 bases left between them. The DNA of the CDR3 is TGTGCCAGCAGTTACCCACAGGCCCTATCCTACAATGAGCAGTTCTTC. Translation: CASSYPQALSYNEQFF.

The V call is TRBV7-3, the J call TRBJ2-3, with 9 bases matching TRBD1. The CDR3 covers 16 residues. Trimming cost V 5 bases and J 7 bases; bases outside gene matches: 13. CDR1 and CDR2 (germline): SGHTA, FQGTGA. The CDR3 loop is CASSTGPGQGRNTQYF. The DNA for the CDR3 is TGTGCCAGCAGCACCGGTCCGGGACAGGGTCGTAATACGCAGTATTTT.

The CDR3 sequence: CASSIDTGPPKAQHF. The CDR3 nucleotides read TGTGCCAGTAGTATAGACACAGGGCCCCCGAAGGCCCAGCATTTT. V is TRBV19 and J is TRBJ1-5; possibly TRBD1 for D (6 bases). V was clipped by 0 bases and J by 11 bases, with 17 bases between them. The germline V gene encodes CDR1 LNHDA and CDR2 SQIVND (reference sequence). The CDR3 length is 15 residues. The full variable domain, in which reference TRBV19 and TRBJ1-5 provide the parts outside the CDR3, is DGGITQSPKYLFRKEGQNVTLSCEQNLNHDAMYWYRQDPGQGLRLIYYSQIVNDFQKGDIAEGYSVSREKKESFPLTVTSAQKNPTAFYLCASSIDTGPPKAQHFGDGTRLSIL.

This clone was seen a few times. This sequence joins TRBV19 and TRBJ1-5; 8 positions match TRBD1. The V gene's germline CDR1 is LNHDA and CDR2 SQIVND (reference sequence). J gave up 2 bases and V 5 bases, and 5 bases lay outside the gene matches. The CDR3 has 15 amino acids. For the CDR3, the DNA is TGTGCCAGTAGTTCGGACAGGGAGGGCAATCAGCCCCAGCATTTT. Its protein product is CASSSDREGNQPQHF.

J is TRBJ2-7 and V is TRBV7-2; D may be TRBD2 (6 bases). The CDR3 sequence is 18 residues long. CDR1 and CDR2 (germline): SGHTA, FQGNSA. Trimming cost V 3 bases and J 2 bases, with 23 bases left between them. The CDR3 protein is CASSLARGTSRMTYEQYF. The CDR3, as DNA: TGTGCCAGCAGCTTGGCAAGAGGGACTTCTAGGATGACCTACGAGCAGTACTTC.

The chain is built from TRBV14 and TRBJ2-7; a weak D match, TRBD2 (6 bases). The CDR3 length is 14 residues. CDR1 SGHDN and CDR2 FVKESK come from the germline V gene. With 1 base removed from V and 6 bases from J, the gap between germline ends came to 13 bases. The CDR3 nucleotides read TGTGCCAGCAGCCAAGGGCTAGCGCGGCCCGAGCAGTACTTC. This gives the protein CASSQGLARPEQYF.

The chain has TRBV19 and TRBJ2-1, with 11 positions matching TRBD2. The CDR3 has 14 residues. Germline CDR1 reads LNHDA; CDR2 reads SQIVND (reference sequence). The V gene end was trimmed by 6 bases and the J gene end by 4 bases; junction bases not matched to a gene: 2. As DNA, the CDR3 is TGTGCCAGTAGGTCTAGCGGGAGGTACAATGAGCAGTTCTTC. Translating it yields CASRSSGRYNEQFF.

This clone was counted once. The chain combines TRBV28 with TRBJ2-5, with TRBD1 matching 8 bases. The J call is in doubt because the DNA end fits TRBJ2-7 better. The germline CDR1 and CDR2 sequences are MDHEN and SYDVKM. The CDR3 runs 13 residues. In DNA, the CDR3 is TGTGCCAGCACCCGGACAGGGTACTACGAGCAGTACTTC. Translation gives CASTRTGYYEQYF.

The chain joins TRBV27 to TRBJ2-7; the D gene is possibly TRBD2 (6 bases). The V and J ends lost 6 bases and 6 bases respectively, with 21 bases between them. This CDR3 region has 15 residues. CDR1 is MNHEY and CDR2 is SMNVEV in the germline V gene (reference sequence). Here the CDR3 reads CASSPEGLMRGEQYF. In DNA form, the CDR3 reads TGTGCCAGCAGCCCGGAGGGACTCATGCGAGGCGAGCAGTACTTC.

This clone was seen just once. V usage is TRBV2 and J usage is TRBJ2-4; 7 bases align to TRBD2. CDR3 size: 16 residues. The germline V gene has CDR1 SNHLY and CDR2 FYNNEI. Trimming at V came to 9 bases and at J to 0 bases, leaving 11 bases not matched to a gene. In DNA form, the CDR3 reads TGTGCCAGATCTGGGGAGGGAACCCTAGCCAAAAACATTCAGTACTTC. Its protein product is CARSGEGTLAKNIQYF.

The rearrangement uses TRBV6-5 and TRBJ2-2; 7 nucleotides match TRBD2. With V trimmed by 4 bases and J by 6 bases, 8 bases remained unmatched. Germline CDR1 MNHEY, CDR2 SVGAGI. This CDR3 is 15 amino acids long. For the CDR3, the DNA is TGTGCCAGCAGTTCGCTAGCGGCCCTCCCCGGGGAGCTGTTTTTT. Its translation: CASSSLAALPGELFF.

In the case of this clone: The same CDR3 can be traced to other DNA sequences in this sample. The CDR3 DNA reads as TGTGCCAGCAGCTTTACGGGGTACAATGAGCAGTTCTTC. Its protein is CASSFTGYNEQFF. The chain employs TRBV11-3 and TRBJ2-1; tentatively, D is TRBD2 (5 bases). Trimming pared 3 bases from V and 4 bases from J, leaving 7 bases between. CDR1 SGHNT and CDR2 YENEEA come from the germline V gene. The CDR3 has 13 amino acids.

This chain joins TRBV2 and TRBJ2-5, with D maybe TRBD2 (6 bases). Trimming left V 5 bases short and J 5 bases short, with 18 bases between. The CDR3 sequence is 15 residues long. CDR1 is SNHLY and CDR2 is FYNNEI in the germline V gene. The CDR3 region has the DNA TGTGCCAGCAGTCGGGTCGGCGGGGCCGGTGAGACCCAGTACTTC. Amino acid sequence: CASSRVGGAGETQYF.

V is TRBV2 and J is TRBJ2-3, with unresolved D. V lost 7 bases, J lost 2 bases, and 4 bases lay in between. Per germline, CDR1 SNHLY and CDR2 FYNNEI. The CDR3 sequence is 11 residues long. In nucleotides, the CDR3 is TGTGCCAGCATGGCCACAGATACGCAGTATTTT. Protein product: CASMATDTQYF.

The sample holds one count of this clone. This rearrangement joins TRBV5-1 to TRBJ1-4; unclear D gene. V was clipped by 0 bases and J by 3 bases, with 6 bases between them. The length of the CDR3 is 14 residues. Germline-derived CDR1 and CDR2 are SGHRS and YFSETQ. The CDR3, as DNA: TGCGCCAGCAGCTTGGGGGCGGCTAATGAAAAACTGTTTTTT. Translated, it gives CASSLGAANEKLFF.